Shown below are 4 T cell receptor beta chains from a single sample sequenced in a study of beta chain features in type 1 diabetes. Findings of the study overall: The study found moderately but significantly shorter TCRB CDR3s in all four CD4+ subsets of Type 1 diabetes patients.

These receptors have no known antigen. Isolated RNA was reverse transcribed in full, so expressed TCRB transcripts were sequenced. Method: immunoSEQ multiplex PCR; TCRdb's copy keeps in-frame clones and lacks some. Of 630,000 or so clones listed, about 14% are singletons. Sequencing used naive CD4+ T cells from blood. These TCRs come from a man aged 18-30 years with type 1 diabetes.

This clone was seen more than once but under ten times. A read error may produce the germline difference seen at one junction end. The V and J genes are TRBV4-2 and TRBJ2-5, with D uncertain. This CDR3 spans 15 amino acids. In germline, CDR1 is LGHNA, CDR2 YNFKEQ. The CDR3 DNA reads TGTGCCAGCAGCCAAGATCTAGGCTTCCAAGAGGCCCAGTACTTC. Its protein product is CASSQDLGFQEAQYF.

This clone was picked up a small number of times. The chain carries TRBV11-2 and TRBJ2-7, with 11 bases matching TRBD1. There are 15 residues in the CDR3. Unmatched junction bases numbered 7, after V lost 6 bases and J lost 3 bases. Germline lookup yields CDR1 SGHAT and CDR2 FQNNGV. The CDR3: CASSYRTGGGYEQYF. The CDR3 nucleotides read TGTGCCAGCAGTTATCGGACAGGGGGCGGCTACGAGCAGTACTTC.

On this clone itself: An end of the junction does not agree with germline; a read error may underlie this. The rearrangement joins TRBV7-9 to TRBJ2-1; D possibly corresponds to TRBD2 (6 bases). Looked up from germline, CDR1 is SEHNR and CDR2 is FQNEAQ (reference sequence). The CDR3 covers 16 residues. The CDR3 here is CASSLSGAGYYSEQFF. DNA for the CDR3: TGTGCCAGCAGCTTGTCGGGAGCGGGTTATTACAGTGAGCAGTTCTTC. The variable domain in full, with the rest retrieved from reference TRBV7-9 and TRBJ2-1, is DTGVSQNPRHKITKRGQNVTFRCDPISEHNRLYWYRQTLGQGPEFLTYFQNEAQLEKSRLLSDRFSAERPKGSFSTLEIQRTEQGDSAMYLCASSLSGAGYYSEQFFGPGTRLTVL.

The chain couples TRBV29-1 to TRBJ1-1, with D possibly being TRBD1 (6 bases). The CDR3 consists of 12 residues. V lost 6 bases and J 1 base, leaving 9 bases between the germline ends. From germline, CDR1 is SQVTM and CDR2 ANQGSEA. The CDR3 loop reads CSVQGPNTEAFF. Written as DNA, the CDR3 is TGCAGCGTACAGGGCCCGAACACTGAAGCTTTCTTT.